Below, 26 T cell receptor beta chains from the same sample are listed, as sequenced in a study of blood T cells in healthy people across ages. With a J-beta primer mix and a sample-barcoded 5' primer, a second PCR ran roughly 6 to 11 cycles. TCRdb independently ran MiXCR on the 5' RACE reads; one entry per CDR3 protein. Altogether about 1.7 million distinct CDR3 sequences are present, 25% to 30% being singletons, with the ten largest covering over 7%. Sample: blood. These receptors originate from a woman aged 25 to 39 in good health.

This clonotype was seen more than once but under ten times. An end of the junction differs from the germline gene, which may be a read error. The chain has TRBV7-9 and TRBJ2-6, with 8 bases matching TRBD1. The CDR3 runs 17 residues. Germline-derived CDR1 and CDR2 are SEHNR and FQNEAQ (reference sequence). The CDR3 DNA reads as TGTGCCAGCAGGCTCAGGGGGCAAGGCTCTGGGGCCAGCGTCCTGACTTTC. Its protein is CASRLRGQGSGASVLTF.

This clonotype was picked up many times. The chain recombines TRBV5-1 with TRBJ2-7, with TRBD2 matching over 14 bases. This CDR3 is built from 15 residues. V gave up 1 base and J gave up 5 bases; unmatched junction bases: 2. Germline CDR1 reads SGHRS; CDR2 reads YFSETQ. CDR3 loop: CASSLMGLAGDEQYF. In nucleotides, the CDR3 is TGCGCCAGCAGCTTGATGGGACTAGCGGGAGACGAGCAGTACTTC.

Ten or more counts support this clonotype. The chain recombines TRBV10-2 with TRBJ2-7; the match to TRBD1 covers 7 bases. CDR1 is WSHSY, CDR2 SAAADI, per germline. The CDR3 loop spans 14 amino acids. The V gene end was trimmed by 6 bases and the J gene end by 4 bases; junction bases not matched to a gene: 9. The CDR3 is CASRDRQGPYEQYF. CDR3 bases: TGCGCCAGCAGGGACCGACAGGGCCCATACGAGCAGTACTTC.

This clonotype was observed a handful of times. The rearrangement links TRBV7-2 to TRBJ2-7; no clear D gene. CDR3 length equals 14 residues. Trimming pared 2 bases from V and 4 bases from J, leaving 12 bases between. Germline CDR1 is SGHTA and CDR2 is FQGNSA. The CDR3 here is CASSLPGGLYEQYF. CDR3 in DNA: TGTGCCAGCAGCTTACCCGGCGGTCTTTACGAGCAGTACTTC.

The genes are TRBV5-1 and TRBJ2-5, with D maybe TRBD1 (5 bases). V was shortened by 0 bases and J by 2 bases, with 11 bases between the two germline ends. Germline-derived CDR1 and CDR2 are SGHRS and YFSETQ. This CDR3 is built from 15 residues. The CDR3 is CASSLEGRAQETQYF. CDR3 coding DNA: TGCGCCAGCAGCTTGGAAGGCAGGGCACAAGAGACCCAGTACTTC.

The chain joins TRBV6-5 to TRBJ2-1, with D tentatively TRBD2 (6 bases). Looked up from germline, CDR1 is MNHEY and CDR2 is SVGAGI. Trimming shortened V by 6 bases and J by 15 bases, and 24 bases separated the two germline ends. The CDR3 has 14 amino acids. The CDR3 spells CASRRDRTGAPGFF. In DNA, the CDR3 is TGTGCCAGCAGACGCGACAGAACGGGAGCCCCGGGGTTCTTC.

A few counts support this clonotype. J is TRBJ1-6 and V is TRBV9; possibly TRBD1 for D (5 bases). Between the trimmed V and J ends, which lost 3 bases and 7 bases, there was a span of 26 bases. Looked up from germline, CDR1 is SGDLS and CDR2 is YYNGEE. The CDR3 contains 19 residues. The CDR3 loop reads CASSEDNDAVRGRNSPLHF. The CDR3 coding sequence is TGTGCCAGCAGCGAGGACAATGATGCGGTACGGGGTAGAAATTCACCCCTCCACTTT.

This clonotype was seen a few times. This chain links TRBV5-1 with TRBJ2-4; a weak D match, TRBD2 (5 bases). Germline V CDR1 and CDR2: SGHRS, YFSETQ. The CDR3 is 15 residues long. The germline V and J ends were trimmed by 0 bases and 3 bases, with 10 bases remaining between them. CDR3 coding DNA: TGCGCCAGCAGCTTGGCCGGACGGGGCAAAAACATTCAGTACTTC. As protein: CASSLAGRGKNIQYF.

The table lists this clonotype with a few counts. V gene TRBV29-1 combines with J gene TRBJ2-5; TRBD1 might be the D (5 bases). The J call may be wrong; the DNA end is better matched by TRBJ2-7. The CDR3 is 14 residues long. Looked up from germline, CDR1 is SQVTM and CDR2 is ANQGSEA. Here the CDR3 reads CSVDSTASNYEQYF. The DNA for the CDR3 is TGCAGCGTTGATTCGACAGCCTCAAACTACGAGCAGTACTTC.

The chain is built from TRBV27 and TRBJ2-2; no firm D call. The CDR3 loop spans 14 amino acids. Germline V lookup: CDR1 MNHEY, CDR2 SMNVEV (reference sequence). Trimming took 1 base from V and 4 from J, leaving 7 bases between them. As DNA, the CDR3 is TGTGCCAGCAGTTTATGGCAGTCCACCGGGGAGCTGTTTTTT. This translates into CASSLWQSTGELFF.

This clonotype was counted only a few times. The chain employs TRBV29-1 and TRBJ2-5, with D hard to call. The CDR3 has 13 amino acids. The V end lost 4 bases, the J end lost 1 base, and 10 bases lay between the germline ends. From germline, CDR1 is SQVTM and CDR2 ANQGSEA. CDR3 in DNA: TGCAGCGTTGCCGACGGGCCCCAAGAGACCCAGTACTTC. It encodes CSVADGPQETQYF.

This clonotype showed up many times. The genes are TRBV27 and TRBJ1-2; D possibly corresponds to TRBD1 (5 bases). The CDR3 extends over 13 amino acids. Germline V lookup: CDR1 MNHEY, CDR2 SMNVEV (reference sequence). V lost 4 bases to trimming and J lost 6 bases, with 12 bases between them. CDR3 region: CASSYFGTDGYTF. The DNA for the CDR3 is TGTGCCAGCAGTTACTTTGGGACCGATGGCTACACCTTC.

The table lists this clonotype with a few counts. Germline and junction disagree at one end, which may indicate a read error. V is TRBV13 and J is TRBJ1-1; D gene uncertain. This CDR3 spans 17 amino acids. Germline V gives CDR1 PRHDT, CDR2 FYEKMQ (reference sequence). CDR3 loop: CASSLAGLPSGGTEAFF. Here the CDR3 DNA reads TGTGCCAGCAGCTTGGCCGGGCTCCCCTCGGGAGGAACTGAGGCTTTCTTT.

About this clonotype: Just one base apart from a much larger clone, this may be a read error. The chain combines TRBV6-5 with TRBJ2-5, with TRBD2 identical over 7 bases. Germline lookup yields CDR1 MNHEY and CDR2 SVGAGI. Germline trimming cut 2 bases from V and 11 bases from J; bases unmatched to any gene: 14. This CDR3 contains 15 residues. CDR3 sequence: CASSYKAGVSNEQYF. CDR3 nucleotide sequence: TGTGCCAGCAGTTACAAGGCGGGAGTGTCAAATGAGCAGTACTTC.

This chain's CDR3 is CASSTDRPDTQYF. The CDR3 bases are TGTGCCAGCAGCACAGACAGACCTGATACGCAGTATTTT. V usage is TRBV7-3 and J usage is TRBJ2-3; maybe TRBD1 (5 bases). Germline CDR1 reads SGHTA; CDR2 reads FQGTGA. The ends were cut back, 5 bases at V and 6 bases at J, with 12 bases in the middle. This CDR3 region has 13 residues. The full variable domain, its missing parts supplied by reference TRBV7-3 and TRBJ2-3, is GAGVSQTPSNKVTEKGKYVELRCDPISGHTALYWYRQSLGQGPEFLIYFQGTGAADDSGLPNDRFFAVRPEGSVSTLKIQRTERGDSAVYLCASSTDRPDTQYFGPGTRLTVL.

This clonotype turned up a few times. The V call is TRBV5-1, the J call TRBJ2-5; the match to TRBD2 covers 9 bases. J was trimmed by 5 bases and V by 1 base; bases with no gene match: 9. Germline V gives CDR1 SGHRS, CDR2 YFSETQ. CDR3 length: 16 amino acids. DNA for the CDR3: TGCGCCAGCAGCTTGCTCGGCGGGGGGGCCGGGGAGACCCAGTACTTC. It yields the protein CASSLLGGGAGETQYF.

This chain joins TRBV7-2 and TRBJ2-7; a possible D gene is TRBD2 (6 bases). There are 15 residues in the CDR3. Trimming shortened V by 5 bases and J by 2 bases, and 16 bases separated the two germline ends. Germline V lookup: CDR1 SGHTA, CDR2 FQGNSA. DNA of the CDR3: TGTGCCAGCAGCGAAACCTCTAGCGTAACCTACGAGCAGTACTTC. Its protein is CASSETSSVTYEQYF.

The chain combines TRBV5-1 with TRBJ2-7; a possible D gene is TRBD2 (5 bases). This CDR3 has 14 residues. The V gene's germline CDR1 is SGHRS and CDR2 YFSETQ. The V and J ends lost 4 bases and 3 bases respectively, with 14 bases between them. Here the CDR3 reads CASSPGPGFYEQYF. The CDR3 DNA sequence: TGCGCCAGCAGCCCTGGTCCGGGGTTCTACGAGCAGTACTTC.

This clonotype was found many times. The chain uses TRBV12-3 or TRBV12-4 and TRBJ2-1, with 10 bases matching TRBD1. Trimming cost V 6 bases and J 8 bases; bases outside gene matches: 7. The CDR3 has 14 residues. In DNA form, the CDR3 reads TGTGCCAGCAGCCTCGCCGGGACAGGGGATGAGCAGTTCTTC. As protein: CASSLAGTGDEQFF.

This clonotype was recorded a few times. CDR3 region: CASSERGTSVETQYF. The CDR3, as DNA: TGTGCCAGCAGTGAAAGAGGGACTAGTGTGGAGACCCAGTACTTC. This sequence joins TRBV12-3 or TRBV12-4 and TRBJ2-5, with 8 bases aligning to TRBD2. The CDR3 loop spans 15 amino acids. V lost 5 bases, J lost 5 bases, and 10 bases stayed unmatched.

The chain is built from TRBV19 and TRBJ2-4; TRBD2 matches 9 bases. Germline V gene lookup returns CDR1 LNHDA and CDR2 SQIVND (reference sequence). Germline trimming cut 6 bases from V and 1 base from J; bases unmatched to any gene: 7. This CDR3 is 16 amino acids long. CDR3 in DNA: TGTGCCAGTAGGCCCGGCGGACTAGCGGCCAAAAACATTCAGTACTTC. Protein: CASRPGGLAAKNIQYF.

The chain joins TRBV6-1 to TRBJ2-7; no reliable D call. V lost 4 bases and J lost 3, with 7 bases in between. The CDR3 loop spans 12 amino acids. Germline V CDR1 and CDR2: MNHNS, SASEGT. For the CDR3, the DNA is TGTGCCAGCAGTGTATACGGCTACGAGCAGTACTTC. Translating it yields CASSVYGYEQYF.

The chain has TRBV5-1 and TRBJ2-5, with TRBD2 identical over 9 bases. The closer fit of TRBJ2-7 to the DNA end suggests the J call may be wrong. The germline CDR1 and CDR2 sequences are SGHRS and YFSETQ. CDR3 length: 14 residues. The CDR3 DNA sequence: TGCGCCAGCAGCTTAGCGGGGGGCCTCAGCGAGCAGTACTTC. Translated: CASSLAGGLSEQYF.

The gene calls are TRBV28 and TRBJ2-7; TRBD1 agrees at 9 bases. The CDR3 is 15 amino acids. With 11 bases clipped from V and 5 bases from J, the junction kept 16 bases outside the gene matches. The V gene's germline CDR1 is MDHEN and CDR2 SYDVKM. The CDR3 sequence: CAGMASGTGLNEQYF. The CDR3 DNA is TGTGCCGGCATGGCTTCTGGGACAGGGCTCAACGAGCAGTACTTC.

The CDR3 sequence is CASSHLPGSTEAFF. CDR3 DNA sequence: TGTGCCAGCAGTCACCTCCCGGGTTCCACTGAAGCTTTCTTT. The chain carries TRBV6-2 or TRBV6-3 and TRBJ1-1, with D uncertain. The CDR3 loop spans 14 amino acids. V was pared by 5 bases and J by 4 bases, with 14 bases between. The germline V gene has CDR1 MNHEY and CDR2 SVGEGT.

The V call is TRBV7-2, the J call TRBJ2-3, with D perhaps TRBD2 (5 bases). V was pared by 3 bases and J by 2 bases, with 9 bases between. Germline assignment: CDR1 SGHTA and CDR2 FQGNSA. The length of the CDR3 is 14 residues. CDR3 sequence reads: CASSFHLATDTQYF. DNA of the CDR3: TGTGCCAGCAGCTTTCACCTAGCCACAGATACGCAGTATTTT.